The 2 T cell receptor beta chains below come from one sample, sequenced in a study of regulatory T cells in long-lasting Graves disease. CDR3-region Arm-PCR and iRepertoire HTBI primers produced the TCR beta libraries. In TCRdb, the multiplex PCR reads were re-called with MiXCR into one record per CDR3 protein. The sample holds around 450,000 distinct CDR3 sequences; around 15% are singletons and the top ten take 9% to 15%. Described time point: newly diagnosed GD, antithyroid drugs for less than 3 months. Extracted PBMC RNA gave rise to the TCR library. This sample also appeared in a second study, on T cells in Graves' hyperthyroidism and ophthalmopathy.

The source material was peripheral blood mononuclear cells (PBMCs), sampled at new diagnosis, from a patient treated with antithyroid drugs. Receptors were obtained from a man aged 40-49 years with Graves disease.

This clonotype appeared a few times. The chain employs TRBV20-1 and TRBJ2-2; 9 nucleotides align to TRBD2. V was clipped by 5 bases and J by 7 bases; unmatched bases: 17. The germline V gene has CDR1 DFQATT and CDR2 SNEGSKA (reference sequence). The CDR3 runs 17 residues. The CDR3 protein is CSALTLGISGRDGELFF. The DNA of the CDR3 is TGCAGTGCTCTGACACTTGGAATTAGCGGGAGAGACGGGGAGCTGTTTTTT.

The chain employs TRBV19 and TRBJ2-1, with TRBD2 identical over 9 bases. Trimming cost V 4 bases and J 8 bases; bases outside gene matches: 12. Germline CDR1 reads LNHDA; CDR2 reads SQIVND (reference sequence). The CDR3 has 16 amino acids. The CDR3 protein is CASSRKLAGQRDEQFF. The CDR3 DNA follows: TGTGCCAGTAGTAGAAAACTAGCGGGCCAGCGCGATGAGCAGTTCTTC.